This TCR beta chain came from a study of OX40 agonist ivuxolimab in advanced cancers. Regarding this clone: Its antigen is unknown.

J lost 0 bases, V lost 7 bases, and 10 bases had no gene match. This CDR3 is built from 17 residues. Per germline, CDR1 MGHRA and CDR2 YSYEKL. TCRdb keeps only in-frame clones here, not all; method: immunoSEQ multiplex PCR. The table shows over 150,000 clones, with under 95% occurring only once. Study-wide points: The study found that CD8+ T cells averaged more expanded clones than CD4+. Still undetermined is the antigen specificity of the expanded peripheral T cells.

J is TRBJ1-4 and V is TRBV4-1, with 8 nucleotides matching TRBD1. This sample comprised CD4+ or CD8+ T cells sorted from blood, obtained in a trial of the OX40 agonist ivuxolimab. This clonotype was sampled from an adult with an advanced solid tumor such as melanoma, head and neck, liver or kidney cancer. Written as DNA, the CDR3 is TGCGCCAGCACCGGAGGACAGGGACGGACAACTAATGAAAAACTGTTTTTT. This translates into CASTGGQGRTTNEKLFF.